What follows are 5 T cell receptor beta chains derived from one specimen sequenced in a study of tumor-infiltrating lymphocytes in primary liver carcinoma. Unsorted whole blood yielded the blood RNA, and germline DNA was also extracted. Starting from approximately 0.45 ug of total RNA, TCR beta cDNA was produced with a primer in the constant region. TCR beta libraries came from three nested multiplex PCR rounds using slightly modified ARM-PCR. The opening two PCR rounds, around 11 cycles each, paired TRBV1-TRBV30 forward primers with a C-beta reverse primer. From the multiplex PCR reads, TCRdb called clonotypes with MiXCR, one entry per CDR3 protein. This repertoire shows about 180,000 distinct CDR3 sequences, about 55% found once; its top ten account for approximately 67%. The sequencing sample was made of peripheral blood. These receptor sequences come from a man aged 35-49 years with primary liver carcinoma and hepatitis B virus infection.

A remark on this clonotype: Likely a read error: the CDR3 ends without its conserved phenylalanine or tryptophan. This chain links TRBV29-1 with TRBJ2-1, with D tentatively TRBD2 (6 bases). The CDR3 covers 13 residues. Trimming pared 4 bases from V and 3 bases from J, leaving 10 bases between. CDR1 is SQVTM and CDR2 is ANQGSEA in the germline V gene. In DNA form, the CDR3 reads TGCAGCGTTGGAGGGACTGACTACAATGAGCAGTTCCTC. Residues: CSVGGTDYNEQFL.

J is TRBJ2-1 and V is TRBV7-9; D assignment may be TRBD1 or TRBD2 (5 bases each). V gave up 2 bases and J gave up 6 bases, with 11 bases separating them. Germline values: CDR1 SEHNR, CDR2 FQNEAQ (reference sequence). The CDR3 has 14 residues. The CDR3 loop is CASSLNEGTNEQFF. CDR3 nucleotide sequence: TGTGCCAGCAGCTTAAATGAGGGGACCAATGAGCAGTTCTTC.

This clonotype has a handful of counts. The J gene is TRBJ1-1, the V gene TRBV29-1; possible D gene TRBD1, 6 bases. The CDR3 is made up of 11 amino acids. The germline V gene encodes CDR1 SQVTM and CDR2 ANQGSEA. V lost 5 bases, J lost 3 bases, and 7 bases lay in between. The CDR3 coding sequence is TGCAGCGTTACAGGGTACACTGAAGCTTTCTTT. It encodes CSVTGYTEAFF.

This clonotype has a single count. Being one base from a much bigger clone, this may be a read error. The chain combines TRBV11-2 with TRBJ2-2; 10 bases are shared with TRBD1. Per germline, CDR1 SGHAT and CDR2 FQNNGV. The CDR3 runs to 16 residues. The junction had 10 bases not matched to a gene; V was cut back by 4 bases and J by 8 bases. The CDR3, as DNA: TGTGCCAGCAGCTCCCGGGACAGGGGTCTAACGGGGGAGCTGTTTTTT. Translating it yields CASSSRDRGLTGELFF.

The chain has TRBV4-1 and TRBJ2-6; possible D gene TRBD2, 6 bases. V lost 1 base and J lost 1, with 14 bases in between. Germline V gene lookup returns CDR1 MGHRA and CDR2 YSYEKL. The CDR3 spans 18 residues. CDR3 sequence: CASSQGLEGESGANVLTF. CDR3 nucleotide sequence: TGCGCCAGCAGCCAAGGACTAGAGGGAGAGTCTGGGGCCAACGTCCTGACTTTC.